This T cell receptor (beta chain) was sequenced for a study of T cell changes during pregnancy in multiple sclerosis. The trim removed 9 bases at V and 4 bases at J, leaving 2 bases unmatched. In germline, CDR1 is LNHDA, CDR2 SQIVND (reference sequence). The CDR3 runs 11 residues. Method: immunoSEQ multiplex PCR; TCRdb's copy keeps in-frame clones and lacks some. The sample includes fewer than 130,000 clones, roughly nine tenths of them seen just once. This sequence joins TRBV19 and TRBJ1-1; 7 nucleotides line up with TRBD1. The TCR comes from a female donor with multiple sclerosis, enrolled in a pregnancy study. This specimen was peripheral blood, taken after pregnancy. The CDR3, as DNA: TGTGCCAGCAGGGGGTTCACTGAAGCTTTCTTT. Translating it yields CASRGFTEAFF.